The clone carrying this T cell receptor beta chain appeared once. Measured with immunoSEQ multiplex PCR; TCRdb has only the in-frame clones, and not every one. The sample shows some 330,000 clones, over 75% of them seen only once. This sample was taken from a study of blood T cell repertoires in COVID-19. The overall study: Both acute and convalescent COVID-19 samples were obtained from the United States, Italy and Spain.

Germline loops: CDR1 SGHVS, CDR2 FNYEAQ. With 4 bases clipped from V and 0 bases from J, the junction kept 12 bases outside the gene matches. This CDR3 is 19 amino acids long. The receptor was derived from a man aged 30 to 39 who had recovered from COVID-19. The rearrangement links TRBV7-6 to TRBJ1-5; 10 bases line up with TRBD1. The sequencing sample was made of PBMCs or T cells enriched from blood (not recorded which). The CDR3 DNA reads TGTGCCAGCAGCTCCTCCGGGACAGGGGACCTTTATAGCAATCAGCCCCAGCATTTT. Translated, it gives CASSSSGTGDLYSNQPQHF.